This T cell receptor beta chain was retrieved from a study of molecular identifiers for immune sequencing clone quantification. This clonotype has at least ten counts. Its antigen remains unidentified. Libraries used roughly 18,000 to 1,100,000 sorted naive CD8 T cells and 10%, 30% or 50% RNA input. CDR3 length equals 13 residues. With 3 bases removed from V and 2 bases from J, the gap between germline ends came to 9 bases. CDR1 is SGDLS and CDR2 is YYNGEE in the germline V gene. TCRdb ran MiXCR on the PCR reads and lists one entry per CDR3 protein. Of tens of thousands of distinct CDR3 sequences in the sample, 18% were seen once. General study points: Clones above 20 RNA copies contained over 98% of effector molecules but under 1% of naive ones. Investigators reportedly could detect spiked Jurkat TCR RNA from one cell among 980,000 or so naive cells.

The clonotype comes from a human donor in good health. Some libraries in this study had Jurkat cell RNA spiked in. The chain carries TRBV9 and TRBJ2-7; the D gene is possibly TRBD1 (6 bases). The sequenced sample was naive CD8+ T cells from blood, with Jurkat cell RNA spiked in. Subset meaning: FACS-sorted CD8+CD4-CCR7+CD45RA+ naive T cells. This CDR3 reads CASSETGTYEQYF. CDR3 nucleotides: TGTGCCAGCAGCGAGACAGGAACCTACGAGCAGTACTTC.